This TCR beta chain was profiled in a study of identical twins. Unique molecular identifiers were present on cDNA, and template switching added a universal primer site. TCRdb re-derived calls from the 5' RACE reads in MiXCR, one entry per CDR3 protein. Seen here are approximately 240,000 distinct CDR3 sequences, about an eighth observed once, and the top ten hold approximately 8.8%. In this sample, this clonotype turned up a few times. Germline V lookup: CDR1 MNHEY, CDR2 SVGEGT. V lost 6 bases, J lost 7 bases, and 15 bases lay in between. The CDR3 consists of 14 residues. The chain uses TRBV6-2 or TRBV6-3 and TRBJ2-2; D may correspond to TRBD1 or TRBD2 (5 bases each). The TCR sequence derives from a woman between 18 and 30 years old in good health. The sample consisted of memory (CD45RO+) T cells sorted from blood. This CDR3 reads CASSYRGPNGELFF. For the CDR3, the DNA is TGTGCCAGCAGCTATAGGGGACCGAACGGGGAGCTGTTTTTT.